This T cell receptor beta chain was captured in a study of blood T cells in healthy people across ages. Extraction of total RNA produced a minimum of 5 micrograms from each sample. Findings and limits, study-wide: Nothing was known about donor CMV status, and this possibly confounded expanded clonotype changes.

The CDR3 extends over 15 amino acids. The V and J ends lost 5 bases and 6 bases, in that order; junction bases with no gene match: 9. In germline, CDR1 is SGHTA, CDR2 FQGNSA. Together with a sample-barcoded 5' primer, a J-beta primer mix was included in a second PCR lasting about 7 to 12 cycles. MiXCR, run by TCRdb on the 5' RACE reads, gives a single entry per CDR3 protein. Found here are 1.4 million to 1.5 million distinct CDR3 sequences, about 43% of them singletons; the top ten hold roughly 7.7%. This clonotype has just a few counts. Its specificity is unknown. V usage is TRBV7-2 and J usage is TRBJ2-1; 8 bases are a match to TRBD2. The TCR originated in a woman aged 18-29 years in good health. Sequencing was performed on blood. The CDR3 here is CASSPPREAGNEQFF. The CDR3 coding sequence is TGTGCCAGCAGCCCCCCGCGGGAGGCGGGCAATGAGCAGTTCTTC.